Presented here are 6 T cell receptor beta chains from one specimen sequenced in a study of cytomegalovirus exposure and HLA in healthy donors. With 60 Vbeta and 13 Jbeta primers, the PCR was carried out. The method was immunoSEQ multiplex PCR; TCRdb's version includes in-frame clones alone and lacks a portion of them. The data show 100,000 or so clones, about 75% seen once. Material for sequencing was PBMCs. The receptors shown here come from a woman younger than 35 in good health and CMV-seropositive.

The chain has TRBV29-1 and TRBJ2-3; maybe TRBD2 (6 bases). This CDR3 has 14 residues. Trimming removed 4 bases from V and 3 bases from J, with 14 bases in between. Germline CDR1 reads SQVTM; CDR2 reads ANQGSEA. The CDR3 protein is CSVVRGGRTDTQYF. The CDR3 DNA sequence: TGCAGCGTTGTGAGGGGAGGAAGGACAGATACGCAGTATTTT.

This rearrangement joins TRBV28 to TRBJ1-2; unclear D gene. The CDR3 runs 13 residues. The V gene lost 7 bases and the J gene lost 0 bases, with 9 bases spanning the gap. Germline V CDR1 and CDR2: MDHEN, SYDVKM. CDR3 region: CASMAGANYGYTF. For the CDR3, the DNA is TGTGCCAGCATGGCCGGAGCTAACTATGGCTACACCTTC.

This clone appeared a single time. This CDR3 is CASEYGSGLLAKNIQYF. As DNA, the CDR3 is TGCGCCAGTGAGTATGGCTCGGGACTGCTAGCCAAAAACATTCAGTACTTC. The chain uses TRBV23-1 and TRBJ2-4; TRBD2 might be the D (6 bases). TRBV23-1 is labeled an ORF, and its function is uncertain. The CDR3 has 17 residues. V was clipped by 9 bases and J by 0 bases, with 21 bases between them.

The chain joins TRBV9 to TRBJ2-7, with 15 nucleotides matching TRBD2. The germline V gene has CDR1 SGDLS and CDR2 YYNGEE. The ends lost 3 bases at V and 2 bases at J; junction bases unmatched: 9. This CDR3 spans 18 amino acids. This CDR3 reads CASSEGTSGRSNPYEQYF. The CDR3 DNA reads TGTGCCAGCAGCGAGGGGACTAGCGGGAGGTCAAATCCCTACGAGCAGTACTTC.

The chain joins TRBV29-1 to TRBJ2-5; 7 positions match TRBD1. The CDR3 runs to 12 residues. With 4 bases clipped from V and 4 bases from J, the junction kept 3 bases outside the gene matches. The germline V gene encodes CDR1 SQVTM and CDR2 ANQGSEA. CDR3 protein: CSVGGGAETQYF. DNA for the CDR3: TGCAGCGTTGGAGGGGGCGCAGAGACCCAGTACTTC. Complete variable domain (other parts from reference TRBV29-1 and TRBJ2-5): SAVISQKPSRDICQRGTSLTIQCQVDSQVTMMFWYRQQPGQSLTLIATANQGSEATYESGFVIDKFPISRPNLTFSTLTVSNMSPEDSSIYLCSVGGGAETQYFGPGTRLLVL.

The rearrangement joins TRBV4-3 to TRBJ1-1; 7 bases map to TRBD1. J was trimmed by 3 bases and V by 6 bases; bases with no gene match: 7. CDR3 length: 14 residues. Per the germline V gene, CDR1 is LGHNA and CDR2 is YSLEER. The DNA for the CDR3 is TGCGCCAGCAGTATGACAGGGAGGTACACTGAAGCTTTCTTT. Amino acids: CASSMTGRYTEAFF.